This T cell receptor beta chain originates from a study of breast tumors, draining lymph nodes, adjacent tissues. Breast cancer patients provided tissue from their axillary draining lymph nodes. This clonotype was found many times. Its antigen is undetermined. The V gene's germline CDR1 is MNHEY and CDR2 SVGAGI. This CDR3 region has 14 residues. Germline trimming cut 7 bases from V and 6 bases from J; bases unmatched to any gene: 8. TCRdb re-called the multiplex PCR reads through MiXCR, storing one row per CDR3 protein. The table includes under 300,000 distinct CDR3 sequences, around 34% detected once. Study-wide findings and caveats: Tumor TCR diversity was below lymph nodes but above nontumor tissue.

The receptor was isolated from a female donor with breast cancer. Some clones in this sample may be carry-over from other donors' samples. The chain couples TRBV6-5 to TRBJ2-1; 8 bases map to TRBD2. The specimen was axillary lymph node tissue. The CDR3 DNA follows: TGTGCCAGCAAAGAAGGACTAGCTGCCAATGAGCAGTTCTTC. The encoded protein is CASKEGLAANEQFF.